These 22 T cell receptor beta chains were sequenced from one sample in a study of Ad26.COV2.S vaccination and SARS-CoV-2 variants. The table came from immunoSEQ multiplex PCR; TCRdb's copy has only in-frame clones and leaves some out. The data show some 640,000 clones, roughly 90% seen once. This sample's treatment: 19 received Ad26.COV2.S at low or high dose, single or two shots; five or six received placebo; per-sample allocation not given. Repertoires come from day 63 after the first vaccine or placebo injection. The material sequenced was peripheral blood, taken in a trial of Ad26.COV2.S vaccine versus placebo. All receptors come from a person between 18 and 60 years old who received the Ad26.COV2.S COVID-19 vaccine or a placebo.

The chain recombines TRBV29-1 with TRBJ1-1; TRBD1 might be the D (6 bases). The CDR3 loop spans 12 amino acids. Germline lookup yields CDR1 SQVTM and CDR2 ANQGSEA. Between the trimmed V and J ends, which lost 6 bases and 1 base, there was a span of 9 bases. The CDR3 reads CSVSQGNTEAFF. The CDR3, as DNA: TGCAGCGTCTCACAGGGGAACACTGAAGCTTTCTTT.

J is TRBJ2-1 and V is TRBV7-2; D is ambiguous. In germline, CDR1 is SGHTA, CDR2 FQGNSA. CDR3 length: 12 residues. Deletions cut 5 bases from V and 8 bases from J, with 10 bases between. The CDR3 spells CASSRQDDEQFF. The CDR3 DNA reads TGTGCCAGCAGCCGCCAGGACGATGAGCAGTTCTTC.

This chain connects TRBV18 to TRBJ1-5; D not resolved. The CDR3 is made up of 17 amino acids. The ends were cut back, 0 bases at V and 3 bases at J, with 15 bases in the middle. Germline assignment: CDR1 KGHSH and CDR2 LQKENI. In DNA form, the CDR3 reads TGTGCCAGCTCACCACCGAACCGGGAGCCGATCAATCAGCCCCAGCATTTT. The encoded protein is CASSPPNREPINQPQHF.

The chain recombines TRBV9 with TRBJ2-1; D is uncertain. Germline assignment: CDR1 SGDLS and CDR2 YYNGEE. The CDR3 runs to 10 residues. V dropped 7 bases and J dropped 5 bases, with 4 bases sitting between them. The CDR3 loop is CASSHNEQFF. CDR3 coding DNA: TGTGCCAGCTCGCACAATGAGCAGTTCTTC. The whole variable domain, filled in from reference TRBV9 and TRBJ2-1, reads DSGVTQTPKHLITATGQRVTLRCSPRSGDLSVYWYQQSLDQGLQFLIQYYNGEERAKGNILERFSAQQFPDLHSELNLSSLELGDSALYFCASSHNEQFFGPGTRLTVL.

About this clone: The sample carries other DNA sequences with the same CDR3. The chain has TRBV19 and TRBJ1-3, with D possibly being TRBD1 (6 bases). The germline CDR1 and CDR2 sequences are LNHDA and SQIVND (reference sequence). Trimming left V 8 bases short and J 4 bases short, with 9 bases between. CDR3 length equals 12 residues. CDR3 residues: CASRTAGNTIYF. The CDR3 bases are TGTGCCAGTCGGACAGCCGGAAACACCATATATTTT.

The chain couples TRBV18 to TRBJ2-7; 7 bases are shared with TRBD1. The CDR3 sequence is 14 residues long. Trimming at V came to 4 bases and at J to 4 bases, leaving 7 bases not matched to a gene. Germline-derived CDR1 and CDR2 are KGHSH and LQKENI. In DNA form, the CDR3 reads TGTGCCAGCTCACTGGACAGGAACCTTTACGAGCAGTACTTC. As protein: CASSLDRNLYEQYF.

The gene calls are TRBV19 and TRBJ1-5; D is possibly TRBD1 (6 bases). Germline V lookup: CDR1 LNHDA, CDR2 SQIVND (reference sequence). Trimming pared 0 bases from V and 1 base from J, leaving 16 bases between. The CDR3 spans 18 residues. CDR3 loop: CASSIEGGGFGSNQPQHF. CDR3 nucleotides: TGTGCCAGTAGTATAGAAGGAGGGGGATTTGGAAGCAATCAGCCCCAGCATTTT.

The chain joins TRBV10-3 to TRBJ2-7, with 7 positions matching TRBD1. V was pared by 3 bases and J by 0 bases, with 5 bases of the junction left unmatched. Germline lookup yields CDR1 ENHRY and CDR2 SYGVKD. The CDR3 is 15 residues long. DNA for the CDR3: TGTGCCATCAGTGACGGACAGGTCCCCTCCTACGAGCAGTACTTC. The encoded protein is CAISDGQVPSYEQYF.

The gene calls are TRBV3-1 (or the pseudogene TRBV3-2) and TRBJ2-3; D call uncertain. Germline CDR1 LGHDT, CDR2 YNNKEL (reference sequence). The CDR3 consists of 14 residues. The germline V and J ends were trimmed by 3 bases and 4 bases, with 11 bases remaining between them. The CDR3 DNA reads as TGTGCCAGCAGCCAGGAAGGTTTATCAGATACGCAGTATTTT. This encodes CASSQEGLSDTQYF.

The chain carries TRBV7-2 and TRBJ2-7; a possible D gene is TRBD2 (5 bases). The V and J ends lost 3 bases and 5 bases respectively, with 11 bases between them. CDR1 and CDR2 (germline): SGHTA, FQGNSA. This CDR3 region has 13 residues. The CDR3 here is CASSFWLANEQYF. The CDR3 nucleotides are TGTGCCAGCAGCTTTTGGCTAGCTAACGAGCAGTACTTC.

In its sample, this clone was seen once. The V call is TRBV14, the J call TRBJ1-1, with a tentative D call TRBD1 (6 bases). This CDR3 spans 14 amino acids. The V gene lost 1 base and the J gene lost 10 bases, with 16 bases spanning the gap. CDR1 and CDR2 (germline): SGHDN, FVKESK. CDR3 in DNA: TGTGCCAGCAGCCAAGGCTCGACAGGCGCCAGAGCTTTCTTT. Amino acids: CASSQGSTGARAFF.

The chain is built from TRBV13 and TRBJ2-7; D remains ambiguous. The V end was cut by 3 bases, the J end by 3 bases, with 6 bases between. Germline V gives CDR1 PRHDT, CDR2 FYEKMQ (reference sequence). This CDR3 comprises 12 residues. DNA for the CDR3: TGTGCCAGCAGCTTTTTGGTCTACGAGCAGTACTTC. Translated, it gives CASSFLVYEQYF.

This chain links TRBV5-1 with TRBJ2-2; TRBD2 agrees at 14 bases. The CDR3 contains 19 residues. CDR1 is SGHRS, CDR2 YFSETQ, per germline. Trimming cost V 5 bases and J 3 bases; bases outside gene matches: 12. CDR3 in amino acids: CASSYPGLAGAWDTGELFF. As DNA, the CDR3 is TGCGCCAGCAGTTATCCGGGACTAGCGGGAGCATGGGACACCGGGGAGCTGTTTTTT. The full variable domain, in which reference TRBV5-1 and TRBJ2-2 provide the parts outside the CDR3, is KAGVTQTPRYLIKTRGQQVTLSCSPISGHRSVSWYQQTPGQGLQFLFEYFSETQRNKGNFPGRFSGRQFSNSRSEMNVSTLELGDSALYLCASSYPGLAGAWDTGELFFGEGSRLTVL.

The chain couples TRBV6-5 to TRBJ2-3, with 8 bases lining up with TRBD2. The CDR3 has 11 residues. CDR1 and CDR2 (germline): MNHEY, SVGAGI. CDR3 in amino acids: CASGREGTQYF. The CDR3, as DNA: TGTGCTTCGGGACGGGAGGGAACGCAGTATTTT.

The genes are TRBV7-2 and TRBJ1-4, with D possibly matching TRBD1 (6 bases). The germline gives CDR1 SGHTA, CDR2 FQGNSA. The CDR3 spans 14 residues. V was clipped by 5 bases and J by 6 bases, with 13 bases between them. CDR3 bases: TGTGCCAGCAGCCTACAGGGAGGGCATGAAAAACTGTTTTTT. It translates to CASSLQGGHEKLFF. The complete variable domain, with remaining parts taken from reference TRBV7-2 and TRBJ1-4, reads GAGVSQSPSNKVTEKGKDVELRCDPISGHTALYWYRQSLGQGLEFLIYFQGNSAPDKSGLPSDRFSAERTGGSVSTLTIQRTQQEDSAVYLCASSLQGGHEKLFFGSGTQLSVL.

A few counts support this clone. Other DNA sequences in the same sample also yield this CDR3. The chain combines TRBV7-3 with TRBJ2-2; no reliable D call. This CDR3 is 14 amino acids long. Trimming stripped 0 bases from V and 0 bases from J, with 2 bases between. The germline V gene encodes CDR1 SGHTA and CDR2 FQGTGA. CDR3 protein: CASSLTPNTGELFF. The DNA of the CDR3 is TGTGCCAGCAGCTTAACCCCGAACACCGGGGAGCTGTTTTTT.

V and J are TRBV10-2 and TRBJ1-2, with TRBD1 as a possible D gene (6 bases). V was pared by 3 bases and J by 4 bases, with 15 bases between. From germline, CDR1 is WSHSY and CDR2 SAAADI. This CDR3 contains 15 residues. Here the CDR3 reads CASSERGAGSYGYTF. CDR3 DNA sequence: TGCGCCAGCAGTGAAAGGGGGGCCGGGAGCTATGGCTACACCTTC.

V and J are TRBV4-2 and TRBJ2-3; 14 bases fit TRBD2. There are 17 residues in the CDR3. V trimming: 4 bases; J trimming: 6 bases; junction bases outside the gene matches: 9. The germline gives CDR1 LGHNA, CDR2 YNFKEQ. DNA for the CDR3: TGTGCCAGCAGCCTCACTTCTGGGACTAGCGGGGGCGATACGCAGTATTTT. The encoded protein is CASSLTSGTSGGDTQYF.

V usage is TRBV19 and J usage is TRBJ2-3; D might be TRBD2 (5 bases). Trimming cost V 8 bases and J 1 base, with 10 bases left between them. The CDR3 length is 13 residues. The V gene's germline CDR1 is LNHDA and CDR2 SQIVND (reference sequence). CDR3 nucleotide sequence: TGTGCCAGTCGGGGAGCTGGCACAGATACGCAGTATTTT. Translating gives CASRGAGTDTQYF.

The CDR3 nucleotides are TGTGCCACCAGCAGAGGGGGACGGGGCTTCTATGGCTACACCTTC. As protein: CATSRGGRGFYGYTF. The chain employs TRBV15 and TRBJ1-2, with D maybe TRBD1 (5 bases). The V end was cut by 1 base, the J end by 4 bases, with 13 bases between. The CDR3 has 15 amino acids. In germline, CDR1 is LNHNV, CDR2 YYDKDF (reference sequence).

The chain links TRBV5-6 to TRBJ1-2; 8 bases are a match to TRBD1. This CDR3 contains 15 residues. The V gene's germline CDR1 is SGHDT and CDR2 YYEEEE. V trimming: 4 bases; J trimming: 4 bases; junction bases outside the gene matches: 9. CDR3 DNA: TGTGCCAGCAGCCCCGCGCCAGGGGGCGTCTATGGCTACACCTTC. This codes for CASSPAPGGVYGYTF.

V gene TRBV18 combines with J gene TRBJ2-1, with D perhaps matching TRBD1 (7 bases). CDR3 length: 13 amino acids. Per the germline V gene, CDR1 is KGHSH and CDR2 is LQKENI. Between the trimmed V and J ends, which lost 2 bases and 9 bases, there was a span of 11 bases. The CDR3 is CASSPYQGGEQFF. The CDR3 nucleotides are TGTGCCAGCTCACCATACCAGGGGGGTGAGCAGTTCTTC.